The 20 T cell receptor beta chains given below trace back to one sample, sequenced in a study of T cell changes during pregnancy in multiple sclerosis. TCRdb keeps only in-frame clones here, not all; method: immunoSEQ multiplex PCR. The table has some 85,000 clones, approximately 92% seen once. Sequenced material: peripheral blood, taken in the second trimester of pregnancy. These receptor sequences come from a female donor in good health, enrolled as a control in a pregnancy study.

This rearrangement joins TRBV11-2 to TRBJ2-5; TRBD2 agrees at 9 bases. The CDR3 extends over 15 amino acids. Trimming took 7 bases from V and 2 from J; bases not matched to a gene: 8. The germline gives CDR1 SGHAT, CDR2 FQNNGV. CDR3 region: CASTLGLAYQETQYF. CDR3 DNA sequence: TGTGCCAGCACCCTCGGACTAGCGTATCAAGAGACCCAGTACTTC. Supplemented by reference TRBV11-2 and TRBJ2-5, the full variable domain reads EAGVAQSPRYKIIEKRQSVAFWCNPISGHATLYWYQQILGQGPKLLIQFQNNGVVDDSQLPKDRFSAERLKGVDSTLKIQPAKLEDSAVYLCASTLGLAYQETQYFGPGTRLLVL.

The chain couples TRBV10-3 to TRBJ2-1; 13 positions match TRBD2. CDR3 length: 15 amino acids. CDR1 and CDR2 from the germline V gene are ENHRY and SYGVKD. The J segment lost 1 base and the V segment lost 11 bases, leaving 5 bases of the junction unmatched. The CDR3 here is CAVGLAGESYNEQFF. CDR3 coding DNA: TGTGCCGTCGGACTAGCGGGGGAGTCCTACAATGAGCAGTTCTTC.

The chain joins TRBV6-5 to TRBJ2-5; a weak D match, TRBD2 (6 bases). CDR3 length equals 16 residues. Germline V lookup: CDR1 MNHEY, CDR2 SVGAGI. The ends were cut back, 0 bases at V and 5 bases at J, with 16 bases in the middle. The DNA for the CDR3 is TGTGCCAGCAGTTACTCGACATTAGCGGCGGGGGAGACCCAGTACTTC. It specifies CASSYSTLAAGETQYF.

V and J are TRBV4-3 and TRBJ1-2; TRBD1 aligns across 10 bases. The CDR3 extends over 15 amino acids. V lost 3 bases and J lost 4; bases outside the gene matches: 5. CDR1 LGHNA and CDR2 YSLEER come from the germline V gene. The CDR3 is CASSQDRGFGYGYTF. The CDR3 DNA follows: TGCGCCAGCAGCCAGGACAGGGGGTTTGGCTATGGCTACACCTTC.

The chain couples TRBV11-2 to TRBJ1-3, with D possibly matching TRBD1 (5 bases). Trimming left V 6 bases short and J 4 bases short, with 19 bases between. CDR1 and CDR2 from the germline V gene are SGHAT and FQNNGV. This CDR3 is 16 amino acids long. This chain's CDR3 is CASRQALRDRGNTIYF. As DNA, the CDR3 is TGTGCCAGCAGGCAGGCACTCAGGGATCGAGGAAACACCATATATTTT.

This CDR3 reads CASSARGGAYEQYF. The CDR3 region has the DNA TGTGCCAGCAGCGCCCGCGGGGGGGCTTACGAGCAGTACTTC. This rearrangement joins TRBV13 to TRBJ2-7, with TRBD2 identical over 9 bases. This CDR3 has 14 amino acids. The junction had 6 bases not matched to a gene; V was cut back by 5 bases and J by 4 bases. The V gene's germline CDR1 is PRHDT and CDR2 FYEKMQ (reference sequence).

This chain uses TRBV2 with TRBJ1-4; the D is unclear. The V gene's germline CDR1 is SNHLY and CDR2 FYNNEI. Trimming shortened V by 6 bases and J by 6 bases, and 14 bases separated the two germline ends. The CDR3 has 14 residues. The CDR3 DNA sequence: TGTGCCAGCAGGGTGGGAGGGTCCGATGAAAAACTGTTTTTT. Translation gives CASRVGGSDEKLFF. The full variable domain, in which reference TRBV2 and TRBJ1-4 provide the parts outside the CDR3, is EPEVTQTPSHQVTQMGQEVILRCVPISNHLYFYWYRQILGQKVEFLVSFYNNEISEKSEIFDDQFSVERPDGSNFTLKIRSTKLEDSAMYFCASRVGGSDEKLFFGSGTQLSVL.

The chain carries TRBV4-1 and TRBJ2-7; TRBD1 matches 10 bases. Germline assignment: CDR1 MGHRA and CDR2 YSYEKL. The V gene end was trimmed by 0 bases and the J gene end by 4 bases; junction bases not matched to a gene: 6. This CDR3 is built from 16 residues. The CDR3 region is CASSQDPTGGGYEQYF. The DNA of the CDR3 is TGCGCCAGCAGCCAAGATCCGACAGGGGGCGGGTACGAGCAGTACTTC.

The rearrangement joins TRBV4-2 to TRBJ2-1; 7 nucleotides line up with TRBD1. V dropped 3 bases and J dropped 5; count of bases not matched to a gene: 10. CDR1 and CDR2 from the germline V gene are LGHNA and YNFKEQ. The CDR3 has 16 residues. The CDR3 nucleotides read TGTGCCAGCAGCCAGGGATCCTTGACAGGGAACAATGAGCAGTTCTTC. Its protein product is CASSQGSLTGNNEQFF.

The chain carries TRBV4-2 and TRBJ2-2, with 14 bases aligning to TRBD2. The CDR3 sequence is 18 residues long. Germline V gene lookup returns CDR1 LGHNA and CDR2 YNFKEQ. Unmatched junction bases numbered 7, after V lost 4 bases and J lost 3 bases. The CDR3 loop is CASSPTTSGGADTGELFF. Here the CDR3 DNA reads TGTGCCAGCAGCCCTACGACTAGCGGGGGGGCCGACACCGGGGAGCTGTTTTTT.

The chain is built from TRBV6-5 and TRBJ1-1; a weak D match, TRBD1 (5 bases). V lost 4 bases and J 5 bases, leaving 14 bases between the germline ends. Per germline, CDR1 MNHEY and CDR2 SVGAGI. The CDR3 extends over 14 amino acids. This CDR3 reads CASSLSGKTTEAFF. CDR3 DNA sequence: TGTGCCAGCAGTTTGTCAGGGAAAACGACTGAAGCTTTCTTT.

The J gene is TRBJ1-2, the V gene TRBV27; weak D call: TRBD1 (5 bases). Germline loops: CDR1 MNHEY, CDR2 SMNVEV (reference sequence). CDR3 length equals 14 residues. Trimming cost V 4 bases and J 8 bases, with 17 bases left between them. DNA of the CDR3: TGTGCCAGCAGTTCGCGAGACAGCCCGGACGGCTACACCTTC. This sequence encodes CASSSRDSPDGYTF.

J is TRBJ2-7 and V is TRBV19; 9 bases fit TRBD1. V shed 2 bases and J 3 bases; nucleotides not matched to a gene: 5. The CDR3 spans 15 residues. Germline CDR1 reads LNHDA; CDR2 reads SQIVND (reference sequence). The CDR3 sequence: CASSIYGTGYYEQYF. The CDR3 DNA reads TGTGCCAGTAGTATATATGGGACAGGGTACTACGAGCAGTACTTC.

CDR3: CASSLIGGSGEYNEQFF. The CDR3 bases are TGTGCCAGCAGCTTAATCGGAGGTAGCGGGGAGTACAATGAGCAGTTCTTC. This chain connects TRBV7-3 to TRBJ2-1, with 8 bases fitting TRBD2. V lost 1 base to trimming and J lost 4 bases; unmatched junction nucleotides: 9. From germline, CDR1 is SGHTA and CDR2 FQGTGA. CDR3 size: 17 residues.

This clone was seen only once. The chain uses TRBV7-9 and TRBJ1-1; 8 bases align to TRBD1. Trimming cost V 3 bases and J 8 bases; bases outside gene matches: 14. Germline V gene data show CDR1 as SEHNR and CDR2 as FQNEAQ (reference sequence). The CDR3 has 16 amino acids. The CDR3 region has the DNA TGTGCCAGCAGCTTCCAGTGGGGCCGGGACAGGAACGAAGCTTTCTTT. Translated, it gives CASSFQWGRDRNEAFF.

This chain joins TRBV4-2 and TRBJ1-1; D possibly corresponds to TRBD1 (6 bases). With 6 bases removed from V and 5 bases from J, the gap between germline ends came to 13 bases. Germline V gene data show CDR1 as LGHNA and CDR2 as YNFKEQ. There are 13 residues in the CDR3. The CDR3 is CASSSGDRTEAFF. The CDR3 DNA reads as TGTGCCAGCAGTTCAGGGGATCGGACTGAAGCTTTCTTT.

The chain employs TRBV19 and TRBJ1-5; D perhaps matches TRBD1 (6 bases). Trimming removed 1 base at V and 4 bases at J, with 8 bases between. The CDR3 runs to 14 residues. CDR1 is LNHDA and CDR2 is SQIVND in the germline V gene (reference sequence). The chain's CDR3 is CASSIVQGNQPQHF. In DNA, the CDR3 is TGTGCCAGTAGTATAGTACAGGGTAATCAGCCCCAGCATTTT. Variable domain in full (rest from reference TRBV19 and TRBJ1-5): DGGITQSPKYLFRKEGQNVTLSCEQNLNHDAMYWYRQDPGQGLRLIYYSQIVNDFQKGDIAEGYSVSREKKESFPLTVTSAQKNPTAFYLCASSIVQGNQPQHFGDGTRLSIL.

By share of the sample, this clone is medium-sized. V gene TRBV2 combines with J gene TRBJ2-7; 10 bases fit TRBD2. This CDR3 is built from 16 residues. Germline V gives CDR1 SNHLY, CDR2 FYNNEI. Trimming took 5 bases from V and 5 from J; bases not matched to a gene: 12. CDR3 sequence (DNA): TGTGCCAGCAGTACCGTCCTTAGCGGGGGGCCCCACGAGCAGTACTTC. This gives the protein CASSTVLSGGPHEQYF.

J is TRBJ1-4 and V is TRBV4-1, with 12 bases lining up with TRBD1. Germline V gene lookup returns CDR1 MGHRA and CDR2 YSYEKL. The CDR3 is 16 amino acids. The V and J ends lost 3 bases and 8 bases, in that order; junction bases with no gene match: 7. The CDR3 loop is CASSHGTGGLWEKLFF. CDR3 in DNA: TGCGCCAGCAGCCACGGGACAGGGGGCCTTTGGGAAAAACTGTTTTTT.

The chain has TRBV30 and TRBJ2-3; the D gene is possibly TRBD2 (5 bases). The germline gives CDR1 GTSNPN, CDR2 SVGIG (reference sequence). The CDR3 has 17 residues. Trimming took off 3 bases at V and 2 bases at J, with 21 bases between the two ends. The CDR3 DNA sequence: TGTGCCTGGAGCCTACTAGGTCCCTCAGGACCCACAGATACGCAGTATTTT. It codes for CAWSLLGPSGPTDTQYF.